The 19 T cell receptor beta chains given below trace back to one sample, sequenced in a study of T cells in Graves' hyperthyroidism and ophthalmopathy. The CDR3 regions of TCR beta were amplified from RNA transcripts. The primer set for the first-round RT-PCR of the TCR CDR3 was HTBI. TCRdb reprocessed the multiplex PCR reads via MiXCR and lists one record per CDR3 protein. The sample has hundreds of thousands of distinct CDR3 sequences; roughly 14% are singletons. The sequenced sample was blood. The receptors come from a young man with Graves' ophthalmopathy.

This clonotype was counted at least ten times. The rearrangement joins TRBV19 to TRBJ2-1; D possibly uses TRBD1 or TRBD2 (5 bases each). Germline V gene lookup returns CDR1 LNHDA and CDR2 SQIVND (reference sequence). This CDR3 has 17 residues. V was trimmed by 1 base and J by 0 bases, leaving 13 bases between them. The CDR3 nucleotides read TGTGCCAGTAGTATAGTATGGGGGATTAGCTCCTACAATGAGCAGTTCTTC. Its protein is CASSIVWGISSYNEQFF.

This clonotype appeared a few times. V usage is TRBV5-1 and J usage is TRBJ2-5; 10 nucleotides line up with TRBD2. In germline, CDR1 is SGHRS, CDR2 YFSETQ. The trim removed 4 bases at V and 5 bases at J, leaving 8 bases unmatched. The CDR3 spans 15 residues. CDR3 sequence (DNA): TGCGCCAGCAGCGGCTCCGGGACTAGCGATGAGACCCAGTACTTC. Residues: CASSGSGTSDETQYF.

This chain uses TRBV10-2 with TRBJ2-7, with TRBD1 matching 8 bases. The CDR3 covers 12 residues. V trimming: 10 bases; J trimming: 4 bases; junction bases outside the gene matches: 6. Per germline, CDR1 WSHSY and CDR2 SAAADI. CDR3: CATGQGGYEQYF. The CDR3 nucleotides are TGCGCCACAGGACAGGGAGGTTACGAGCAGTACTTC.

This clonotype was recorded many times. The rearrangement joins TRBV5-1 to TRBJ2-7, with D perhaps TRBD1 (5 bases). The CDR3 is 15 residues long. The germline V and J ends were trimmed by 2 bases and 0 bases, with 12 bases remaining between them. Germline CDR1 SGHRS, CDR2 YFSETQ. The CDR3: CASSLGVQSSYEQYF. CDR3 nucleotide sequence: TGCGCCAGCAGCTTAGGGGTCCAGAGCTCCTACGAGCAGTACTTC.

This clonotype was found many times. V and J are TRBV7-3 and TRBJ2-7; 10 bases line up with TRBD2. The CDR3 covers 15 residues. CDR1 SGHTA and CDR2 FQGTGA come from the germline V gene. Trimming took 5 bases from V and 3 from J; bases not matched to a gene: 7. CDR3 in amino acids: CASSAPTSGFYEQYF. CDR3 nucleotides: TGTGCCAGCAGCGCCCCGACTAGCGGGTTCTACGAGCAGTACTTC.

A word on this clonotype: A much larger clone lies one base from this, so it may be a read error. The chain couples TRBV10-3 to TRBJ1-5; 11 nucleotides line up with TRBD1. The CDR3 totals 15 residues. The germline V gene has CDR1 ENHRY and CDR2 SYGVKD. J gave up 3 bases and V 5 bases, and 3 bases lay outside the gene matches. This chain's CDR3 is CAISWTGGDNQPQHF. CDR3 in DNA: TGTGCCATCAGTTGGACAGGGGGCGACAATCAGCCCCAGCATTTT.

This clonotype is classed as medium-sized (0.01 to 0.1%). V usage is TRBV6-1 and J usage is TRBJ1-1; D ambiguous. Germline V gene data show CDR1 as MNHNS and CDR2 as SASEGT. V lost 5 bases and J lost 7, with 14 bases in between. The CDR3 length is 13 residues. CDR3 region: CASSYEVNDEAFF. The DNA for the CDR3 is TGTGCCAGCAGTTATGAGGTAAACGATGAAGCTTTCTTT.

This clonotype came up many times. Germline and junction disagree at one end, which may indicate a read error. The CDR3 DNA reads TGTGCTAGCAGCCCACTCTCAGCGAACACCGGGGAGCTGTTTTTT. Amino acid sequence: CASSPLSANTGELFF. The gene calls are TRBV7-7 and TRBJ2-2; D is ambiguous. This CDR3 contains 15 residues. Germline V gives CDR1 SSHAT, CDR2 FNYEAQ (reference sequence).

There are many counts of this clonotype. J is TRBJ1-3 and V is TRBV6-1; TRBD1 agrees at 7 bases. V dropped 5 bases and J dropped 4; count of bases not matched to a gene: 2. Germline V gene sequence: CDR1 MNHNS, CDR2 SASEGT. The CDR3 is made up of 13 amino acids. This CDR3 reads CASSSTGGNTIYF. For the CDR3, the DNA is TGTGCCAGCAGTTCGACAGGGGGAAACACCATATATTTT.

This chain joins TRBV7-9 and TRBJ2-2; 7 positions agree with TRBD1. Germline V gene sequence: CDR1 SEHNR, CDR2 FQNEAQ (reference sequence). This CDR3 is built from 15 residues. The trim removed 5 bases at V and 2 bases at J, leaving 5 bases unmatched. This CDR3 is CASSPQGSNTGELFF. Written as DNA, the CDR3 is TGTGCCAGCAGCCCACAGGGGTCTAACACCGGGGAGCTGTTTTTT.

This clonotype was seen at least ten times. The V and J genes are TRBV3-1 and TRBJ2-3; D is uncertain. Germline CDR1 and CDR2: LGHDT and YNNKEL (reference sequence). Trimming stripped 4 bases from V and 2 bases from J, with 4 bases between. The CDR3 runs to 12 residues. As DNA, the CDR3 is TGTGCCAGCAGCCGAGACACAGATACGCAGTATTTT. This gives the protein CASSRDTDTQYF.

This clonotype was seen ten or more times. V is TRBV27 and J is TRBJ2-5, with D perhaps matching TRBD2 (5 bases). In germline, CDR1 is MNHEY, CDR2 SMNVEV (reference sequence). Trimming pared 0 bases from V and 5 bases from J, leaving 10 bases between. There are 14 residues in the CDR3. The CDR3 sequence: CASSLSGATETQYF. The CDR3 DNA sequence: TGTGCCAGCAGTTTATCGGGAGCCACGGAGACCCAGTACTTC.

The V gene is TRBV10-1, the J gene TRBJ1-1; 7 bases are a match to TRBD1. This CDR3 has 14 amino acids. Germline CDR1 is WNHNN and CDR2 is SYGVQD (reference sequence). V was clipped by 6 bases and J by 6 bases; unmatched bases: 10. The CDR3 sequence is CASSATGEPPEAFF. CDR3 sequence (DNA): TGCGCCAGCAGCGCAACAGGGGAGCCCCCTGAAGCTTTCTTT.

This clonotype was seen only a few times. The genes are TRBV7-2 and TRBJ2-2, with a possible D match to TRBD1 (5 bases). The CDR3 contains 14 residues. Trimming left V 1 base short and J 6 bases short, with 9 bases between. Germline loops: CDR1 SGHTA, CDR2 FQGNSA. CDR3 region: CASSLVRGAGELFF. The DNA for the CDR3 is TGTGCCAGCAGCTTAGTTAGGGGCGCCGGGGAGCTGTTTTTT.

The chain is built from TRBV12-5 and TRBJ2-7; 8 bases fit TRBD1. CDR1 and CDR2 from the germline V gene are LGHNT and FRNRAP. The V and J ends lost 7 bases and 0 bases, in that order; junction bases with no gene match: 14. The CDR3 runs 17 residues. The CDR3: CASAIILYRGSSYEQYF. The DNA of the CDR3 is TGTGCTAGTGCCATAATTCTTTACAGGGGGAGCTCCTACGAGCAGTACTTC.

The chain recombines TRBV7-9 with TRBJ1-4; possibly TRBD1 for D (6 bases). V lost 4 bases and J 10 bases, leaving 19 bases between the germline ends. This CDR3 has 15 amino acids. Per the germline V gene, CDR1 is SEHNR and CDR2 is FQNEAQ (reference sequence). Written as DNA, the CDR3 is TGTGCCAGCAGCTCCGGGGCGGGCCTAGGGGGAAAACTGTTTTTT. The encoded protein is CASSSGAGLGGKLFF.

Comments on this clonotype: This may be a read error, as it is one base from a much larger clone. The chain has TRBV4-1 and TRBJ1-3; no clear D. CDR3 size: 19 residues. Germline loops: CDR1 MGHRA, CDR2 YSYEKL. Here the CDR3 reads CAGSQDTRISLLPGNTIYF. In DNA form, the CDR3 reads TGCGCCGGCAGCCAAGATACCAGGATAAGTCTTCTACCTGGAAACACCATATATTTT.

This clonotype was counted ten times or more. The rearrangement joins TRBV6-2 or TRBV6-3 to TRBJ2-1; possible D gene TRBD2, 5 bases. This CDR3 is built from 14 residues. Trimming left V 7 bases short and J 3 bases short, with 13 bases between. Germline values: CDR1 MNHEY, CDR2 SVGEGT. Here the CDR3 DNA reads TGTGCCAGCAAAACAGCGGTTTACTACAATGAGCAGTTCTTC. This encodes CASKTAVYYNEQFF.

This clonotype occurred many times. The chain links TRBV20-1 to TRBJ2-1; D is undetermined. The CDR3 is 12 residues long. The V and J ends lost 6 bases and 4 bases respectively, with 10 bases between them. Germline CDR1 DFQATT, CDR2 SNEGSKA (reference sequence). This CDR3 reads CSAWGQYNEQFF. DNA for the CDR3: TGCAGTGCCTGGGGTCAGTACAATGAGCAGTTCTTC.